This T cell receptor (beta chain) derives from a study of early T cells in non-severe SARS-CoV-2 infection. This clonotype has ten or more counts. TCRdb re-derived calls from the 5' RACE reads in MiXCR, one entry per CDR3 protein. This table holds 30,000 to 35,000 distinct CDR3 sequences, around 4% found once. Germline values: CDR1 SQVTM, CDR2 ANQGSEA. This CDR3 is 15 amino acids long. Trimming stripped 0 bases from V and 7 bases from J, with 19 bases between. The TCR was taken from an adult who was a healthcare worker with PCR-confirmed SARS-CoV-2 infection or an uninfected control (not recorded which). The chain employs TRBV29-1 and TRBJ2-7, with D maybe TRBD1 (5 bases). The material sequenced was whole blood. The CDR3 DNA reads as TGCAGCGTTGAAGAAGGCAGGGTGGCGACGGGTGAGCAGTACTTC. Translating gives CSVEEGRVATGEQYF.